These 27 T cell receptor beta chains originate from one sample sequenced in a study of blood T cell repertoires in COVID-19. Measured with immunoSEQ multiplex PCR; TCRdb has only the in-frame clones, and not every one. This table holds 170,000 or so clones, approximately 84% found once. The sample was PBMCs or T cells enriched from blood (not recorded which). The receptors stem from a woman aged 45-60 years who had recovered from COVID-19.

This sequence joins TRBV11-3 and TRBJ2-1; D is undetermined. The V gene lost 8 bases and the J gene lost 5 bases, with 19 bases spanning the gap. The CDR3 runs 15 residues. Germline V CDR1 and CDR2: SGHNT, YENEEA. DNA for the CDR3: TGTGCCAGCCGCCCAACTAATTCCCGGGACAATGAGCAGTTCTTC. It encodes CASRPTNSRDNEQFF.

The chain employs TRBV5-1 and TRBJ2-5; 10 bases map to TRBD2. Germline values: CDR1 SGHRS, CDR2 YFSETQ. The length of the CDR3 is 16 residues. Trimming removed 4 bases from V and 4 bases from J; junction bases left unmatched: 10. The CDR3 DNA reads as TGCGCCAGCAGCGTGACTAGCGGGCCGGTGGGAGAGACCCAGTACTTC. This translates into CASSVTSGPVGETQYF.

This clone was seen once. The J gene is TRBJ2-7, the V gene TRBV6-2 or TRBV6-3, with TRBD2 matching over 8 bases. This CDR3 is 15 amino acids long. The V gene end was trimmed by 5 bases and the J gene end by 0 bases; junction bases not matched to a gene: 6. Germline V CDR1 and CDR2: MNHEY, SVGEGT. CDR3 in DNA: TGTGCCAGCAGTCCGAGCGGGAGCGTCTCCTACGAGCAGTACTTC. This sequence encodes CASSPSGSVSYEQYF.

The V call is TRBV2, the J call TRBJ2-7; 7 nucleotides line up with TRBD1. The germline CDR1 and CDR2 sequences are SNHLY and FYNNEI. This CDR3 region has 13 residues. The trim removed 4 bases at V and 6 bases at J, leaving 6 bases unmatched. For the CDR3, the DNA is TGTGCCAGCAGTGGACAGGGTGGAATCGAGCAGTACTTC. The encoded protein is CASSGQGGIEQYF.

The chain couples TRBV5-5 to TRBJ1-2, with 11 bases identical to TRBD1. The CDR3 is 15 residues long. The ends lost 4 bases at V and 8 bases at J; junction bases unmatched: 10. Germline V gene data show CDR1 as SGHKS and CDR2 as YYEKEE (reference sequence). The CDR3, as DNA: TGTGCCAGCAGCATGGGACAGGGGGGCCTCTGGGGCTACACCTTC. It specifies CASSMGQGGLWGYTF.

V is TRBV13 and J is TRBJ2-5; 9 bases line up with TRBD2. Germline V gene sequence: CDR1 PRHDT, CDR2 FYEKMQ (reference sequence). The CDR3 loop spans 16 amino acids. Germline trimming cut 4 bases from V and 1 base from J; bases unmatched to any gene: 7. The CDR3 sequence: CASSSRLAGLQETQYF. CDR3 nucleotides: TGTGCCAGCAGCTCAAGGCTAGCGGGGCTCCAAGAGACCCAGTACTTC.

The chain links TRBV7-3 to TRBJ1-1, with 7 nucleotides matching TRBD1. The CDR3 loop spans 14 amino acids. The germline gives CDR1 SGHTA, CDR2 FQGTGA. V shed 1 base, J shed 11 bases, and the junction held 10 bases outside the gene matches. CDR3 bases: TGTGCCAGCAGCTTAAAAGGCGGCACAGGGGAGGCTTTCTTT. Protein sequence: CASSLKGGTGEAFF. Variable domain in full (rest from reference TRBV7-3 and TRBJ1-1): GAGVSQTPSNKVTEKGKYVELRCDPISGHTALYWYRQSLGQGPEFLIYFQGTGAADDSGLPNDRFFAVRPEGSVSTLKIQRTERGDSAVYLCASSLKGGTGEAFFGQGTRLTVV.

The rearrangement uses TRBV6-5 and TRBJ2-7, with D perhaps matching TRBD1 (7 bases). There are 14 residues in the CDR3. Per germline, CDR1 MNHEY and CDR2 SVGAGI. With 6 bases removed from V and 4 bases from J, the gap between germline ends came to 16 bases. The CDR3 here is CASSTTGRSYEQYF. The CDR3 region has the DNA TGTGCCAGCAGCACGACAGGGAGGAGTTACGAGCAGTACTTC.

J is TRBJ2-7 and V is TRBV5-6, with 7 bases aligning to TRBD2. The CDR3 loop spans 14 amino acids. The V gene's germline CDR1 is SGHDT and CDR2 YYEEEE. V trimming: 1 base; J trimming: 4 bases; junction bases outside the gene matches: 5. The CDR3 DNA is TGTGCCAGCAGCTTGATGCTAGCGGTGTACGAGCAGTACTTC. Protein sequence: CASSLMLAVYEQYF.

The chain employs TRBV24-1 and TRBJ2-5; D might be TRBD1 (6 bases). From germline, CDR1 is KGHDR and CDR2 SFDVKD. V was cut by 7 bases and J by 5 bases, with 13 bases left in between. The CDR3 is 13 amino acids. CDR3 sequence (DNA): TGTGCCACCAGCCAGACAGGTCTGGAGACCCAGTACTTC. Translated, it gives CATSQTGLETQYF.

V and J are TRBV19 and TRBJ1-5; weak D call: TRBD1 (6 bases). V lost 7 bases and J lost 0, with 25 bases in between. Germline V gives CDR1 LNHDA, CDR2 SQIVND (reference sequence). The CDR3 is 19 residues long. The CDR3 region has the DNA TGTGCCAGTAACCCCGGCAGGGGCTTGATCCTGGGTAGCAATCAGCCCCAGCATTTT. Its protein product is CASNPGRGLILGSNQPQHF.

This chain uses TRBV27 with TRBJ2-4; the match to TRBD2 covers 11 bases. Trimming at V came to 5 bases and at J to 2 bases, leaving 5 bases not matched to a gene. CDR1 and CDR2 (germline): MNHEY, SMNVEV (reference sequence). This CDR3 contains 16 residues. The CDR3: CASSGLAGGSKNIQYF. DNA of the CDR3: TGTGCCAGCAGTGGATTAGCGGGAGGGTCCAAAAACATTCAGTACTTC.

The genes are TRBV28 and TRBJ1-2; D unresolved. Germline loops: CDR1 MDHEN, CDR2 SYDVKM. The CDR3 length is 11 residues. V dropped 3 bases and J dropped 4 bases, with 3 bases sitting between them. As DNA, the CDR3 is TGTGCCAGCAGTTTCGGCTATGGCTACACCTTC. Its protein product is CASSFGYGYTF.

The chain uses TRBV19 and TRBJ2-5, with 9 nucleotides matching TRBD1. V dropped 7 bases and J dropped 0; count of bases not matched to a gene: 3. CDR1 is LNHDA and CDR2 is SQIVND in the germline V gene (reference sequence). The CDR3 has 14 residues. Written as DNA, the CDR3 is TGTGCCAGTAAACGGACAGGGGACCAAGAGACCCAGTACTTC. This translates into CASKRTGDQETQYF. Full variable domain (remainder filled in from reference TRBV19 and TRBJ2-5): DGGITQSPKYLFRKEGQNVTLSCEQNLNHDAMYWYRQDPGQGLRLIYYSQIVNDFQKGDIAEGYSVSREKKESFPLTVTSAQKNPTAFYLCASKRTGDQETQYFGPGTRLLVL.

The V gene is TRBV6-1, the J gene TRBJ1-5; D is undetermined. The CDR3 has 12 residues. V was trimmed by 7 bases and J by 4 bases, leaving 8 bases between them. Germline values: CDR1 MNHNS, CDR2 SASEGT. Here the CDR3 DNA reads TGTGCCAGCACCAACTGGAATCAGCCCCAGCATTTT. It codes for CASTNWNQPQHF.

The chain couples TRBV7-2 to TRBJ1-5, with 8 bases aligning to TRBD1. In germline, CDR1 is SGHTA, CDR2 FQGNSA. V was pared by 5 bases and J by 3 bases, with 3 bases of the junction left unmatched. The CDR3 is made up of 14 amino acids. The CDR3 nucleotides are TGTGCCAGCAGCCTGGACAGGGTCAATCAGCCCCAGCATTTT. Amino acid sequence: CASSLDRVNQPQHF.

The chain links TRBV19 to TRBJ2-5, with D possibly TRBD1 on 6 matching bases. CDR3 size: 13 residues. V lost 6 bases and J 7 bases, leaving 15 bases between the germline ends. Germline V gives CDR1 LNHDA, CDR2 SQIVND (reference sequence). CDR3 amino acids: CASRAQGSGTQYF. The DNA for the CDR3 is TGTGCCAGTAGGGCACAGGGTTCTGGGACCCAGTACTTC.

The chain links TRBV5-5 to TRBJ2-7, with 9 bases lining up with TRBD1. Trimming at V came to 5 bases and at J to 2 bases, leaving 11 bases not matched to a gene. The CDR3 totals 16 residues. The germline V gene has CDR1 SGHKS and CDR2 YYEKEE (reference sequence). The CDR3 region has the DNA TGTGCCAGCAGTAAAAGGACCGGGACAGGGACCTACGAGCAGTACTTC. Amino acids: CASSKRTGTGTYEQYF. Filled out from reference TRBV5-5 and TRBJ2-7, the complete variable domain reads DAGVTQSPTHLIKTRGQQVTLRCSPISGHKSVSWYQQVLGQGPQFIFQYYEKEERGRGNFPDRFSARQFPNYSSELNVNALLLGDSALYLCASSKRTGTGTYEQYFGPGTRLTVT.

The chain joins TRBV12-3 or TRBV12-4 to TRBJ2-1; TRBD1 agrees at 7 bases. Losses at the gene ends were 1 base for V and 15 bases for J; bases not matched to a gene: 9. The CDR3 runs to 13 residues. CDR3 residues: CASSLVDRPHRFF. Written as DNA, the CDR3 is TGTGCCAGCAGTTTAGTGGACAGGCCTCACCGGTTCTTC.

V is TRBV6-2 or TRBV6-3 and J is TRBJ2-7; 12 bases map to TRBD2. The CDR3 has 16 residues. Germline CDR1 MNHEY, CDR2 SVGEGT. With V trimmed by 3 bases and J by 5 bases, 8 bases remained unmatched. The DNA of the CDR3 is TGTGCCAGCAGTTATCGTCTAGCGGGAGGGAGAAACGAGCAGTACTTC. This sequence encodes CASSYRLAGGRNEQYF.

This clone came up once. The V and J genes are TRBV30 and TRBJ1-6, with 8 bases identical to TRBD1. The CDR3 consists of 15 residues. The ends lost 0 bases at V and 7 bases at J; junction bases unmatched: 5. Germline-derived CDR1 and CDR2 are GTSNPN and SVGIG (reference sequence). As DNA, the CDR3 is TGTGCCTGGAGTGTTGGGACAGGAAGAAATTCACCCCTCCACTTT. This gives the protein CAWSVGTGRNSPLHF.

The J gene is TRBJ1-1, the V gene TRBV11-3, with D perhaps matching TRBD1 (5 bases). Trimming removed 4 bases at V and 3 bases at J, with 9 bases between. Germline V gene data show CDR1 as SGHNT and CDR2 as YENEEA. The CDR3 totals 13 residues. The CDR3, as DNA: TGTGCCAGCAGCTACAGGATGGACACTGAAGCTTTCTTT. This translates into CASSYRMDTEAFF.

The genes are TRBV11-3 and TRBJ2-2; 7 bases are shared with TRBD2. This CDR3 contains 15 residues. The germline V gene has CDR1 SGHNT and CDR2 YENEEA. V was pared by 2 bases and J by 6 bases, with 6 bases of the junction left unmatched. CDR3 DNA sequence: TGTGCCAGCAGCTTAAGGCTGGGGGGGGCCGGGGAGCTGTTTTTT. Protein product: CASSLRLGGAGELFF.

This clone has just a few counts. The chain carries TRBV21-1 and TRBJ1-5. TRBV21-1 is deemed a pseudogene. The CDR3 spans 12 residues. CDR3 region: CASTSRYQPQHF. The CDR3 nucleotides are TGTGCCAGCACCTCTCGGTACCAGCCCCAGCATTTT.

This chain connects TRBV6-5 to TRBJ1-6; the match to TRBD1 covers 7 bases. The CDR3 spans 13 residues. Germline CDR1 MNHEY, CDR2 SVGAGI. This CDR3 reads CAEGAIFNSPLHF. The CDR3 DNA reads TGTGCGGAGGGGGCCATTTTTAATTCACCCCTCCACTTT.

The V gene is TRBV28, the J gene TRBJ2-7; 9 bases map to TRBD1. Germline V gene sequence: CDR1 MDHEN, CDR2 SYDVKM. The CDR3 consists of 15 residues. The junction had 5 bases not matched to a gene; V was cut back by 1 base and J by 4 bases. The CDR3 DNA reads TGTGCCAGCAGTTTATACGGGACAGGGCGATACGAGCAGTACTTC. This gives the protein CASSLYGTGRYEQYF.

The genes are TRBV10-2 and TRBJ1-4; D is possibly TRBD1 (6 bases). The V end lost 6 bases, the J end lost 7 bases, and 15 bases lay between the germline ends. This CDR3 is built from 14 residues. The germline V gene encodes CDR1 WSHSY and CDR2 SAAADI. The CDR3 here is CASSRGGEGEKLFF. In nucleotides, the CDR3 is TGCGCCAGCAGCCGGGGGGGCGAGGGTGAAAAACTGTTTTTT.